The T cell receptor (beta chain) described here comes from a study of blood T cells in healthy people across ages. For the second PCR, which ran for roughly 6 to 12 cycles, a sample-barcoded 5' primer and a J-beta primer mix were used. MiXCR, run by TCRdb on the 5' RACE reads, gives a single entry per CDR3 protein. The table lists about 1.1 million distinct CDR3 sequences, under 40% of them singletons. Caucasian individuals from Russia who were healthy and aged about 6 to 100 acted as donors. Germline V lookup: CDR1 DFQATT, CDR2 SNEGSKA (reference sequence). The CDR3 sequence is 13 residues long. Trimming left V 6 bases short and J 3 bases short, with 11 bases between.

The rearrangement joins TRBV20-1 to TRBJ1-4; the D gene is possibly TRBD1 (6 bases). Sample: blood. This TCR was sampled from a man younger than 35 in good health. CDR3 region: CSAAGVPNEKLFF. CDR3 sequence (DNA): TGCAGTGCGGCAGGGGTACCTAATGAAAAACTGTTTTTT.